Listed below are T cell receptor beta chains from one sample, sequenced in a study of Graves' ophthalmopathy and Graves' hyperthyroidism. TCRdb re-derived calls from the multiplex PCR reads in MiXCR, one entry per CDR3 protein. Seen here are hundreds of thousands of distinct CDR3 sequences, approximately 21% observed once, and the top ten hold 2.5% to 3%. Sequencing used peripheral blood. The source of these receptors is a woman between 18 and 30 years old with stable Graves' hyperthyroidism. The CDR3 runs from the conserved cysteine through the conserved F or W. Fields, in order: V gene, D gene, J gene, clone size, CDR3 DNA, CDR3 protein. D genes are given only for firm matches. Expanded clones are given a class, and other clones once, few, many or no size at all.

TRBV20-1	.	TRBJ2-6	many	TGCAGTGCCGCGACAGGAGTTGGCTCTGGGGCCAACGTCCTGACTTTC	CSAATGVGSGANVLTF
TRBV6-1	.	TRBJ1-5	few	TGTGCCAGCAGACGATTCGATAGCAATCAGCCCCAGCATTTT	CASRRFDSNQPQHF
TRBV12-3/TRBV12-4	.	TRBJ2-7	many	TGTGCCAGCAGTTTAAGTCTGGCGAACTACGAGCAGTACTTC	CASSLSLANYEQYF
TRBV5-5	TRBD1	TRBJ1-6	many	TGTGCCAGCAGCAAGCCGGGACAGGGAATTGGTAATTCACCCCTCCACTTT	CASSKPGQGIGNSPLHF
TRBV6-1	.	TRBJ2-7	many	TGTGCCAGCAGTCGAGAGGGGGGGACCGGGTACGACGAGCAGTACTTC	CASSREGGTGYDEQYF
TRBV20-1	TRBD1	TRBJ1-6	.	TGCAGTGCTAGAAAACAGGGGGCTACAGGGAATTCACCCCTCCACTTT	CSARKQGATGNSPLHF
TRBV7-3	TRBD1	TRBJ2-5	many	TGTGCCAGCAGCTTAGGCCCGCGACAGGGGGGGGAGACCCAGTACTTC	CASSLGPRQGGETQYF
TRBV10-3	.	TRBJ1-2	many	TGTGCCATCAGTGAGTCACGGATCGGCTATGGCTACACCTTC	CAISESRIGYGYTF
TRBV11-1	.	TRBJ2-6	.	TGTGCCAGCAGCTCGCAGGCCATTGGTGCCAACGTCCTGACTTTC	CASSSQAIGANVLTF
TRBV7-9	.	TRBJ1-2	many	TGTGCCAGCAGCTTAGGGGGATTGAAGGATGGCTACACCTTC	CASSLGGLKDGYTF
TRBV24-1	.	TRBJ1-2	many	TGTGCCACCAGTGATTCCCGGGGACTAAGCTATGGCTACACCTTC	CATSDSRGLSYGYTF
TRBV11-2	.	TRBJ2-7	many	TGTGCCAGCAGCACCCCCGAGTACCCCTTCCTTTTCTACGAGCAGTACTTC	CASSTPEYPFLFYEQYF
TRBV20-1	.	TRBJ1-1	many	TGCAGTGCTAGAGAAGGTGGCACTGAAGCTTTCTTT	CSAREGGTEAFF
TRBV6-1	.	TRBJ1-6	few	TGTGCCACCCTGCGACGGGGGGGGGCAGAACATAATTCACCCCTCCACTTT	CATLRRGGAEHNSPLHF
TRBV30	.	TRBJ2-7	few	TGTGCCTGGCGGGTCGACGCTCCCGGGGTTAACTACGAGCAGTACTTC	CAWRVDAPGVNYEQYF
TRBV20-1	.	TRBJ2-7	many	TGCAGTGCTCAGACAGGTACCTACGAGCAGTACTTC	CSAQTGTYEQYF
TRBV12-3/TRBV12-4	TRBD1	TRBJ2-4	.	TGTGCCAGCAGTCCCAGGGGGGCCAAAAACATTCAGTACTTC	CASSPRGAKNIQYF
TRBV20-1	.	TRBJ1-6	many	TGCAGTGCAAGAGACAACTCCTATAATTCACCCCTCCACTTT	CSARDNSYNSPLHF
TRBV19	.	TRBJ1-2	.	TGTGCCAGTAGCCGGCGCGACAGAGCCTATGGCTACACCTTC	CASSRRDRAYGYTF
TRBV12-3/TRBV12-4	.	TRBJ1-2	.	TGTGCCAGCAGTTTAGTCAGTATACACCCGGATGGCTACACCTTC	CASSLVSIHPDGYTF
TRBV19	TRBD2	TRBJ2-7	many	TGTGCCAGTAGTCTAGCGGCGAGCTCCTACGAGCAGTACTTC	CASSLAASSYEQYF
TRBV6-2/TRBV6-3	.	TRBJ1-5	many	TGTGCCAGCAGTTACTCAGGAGGGGTTCAGCCCCAGCATTTT	CASSYSGGVQPQHF
TRBV4-1	TRBD2	TRBJ2-7	many	TGCGCCAGCAGCCAAGCGGGGTGGCGGGAGAGGAACTACGAGCAGTACTTC	CASSQAGWRERNYEQYF
TRBV29-1	.	TRBJ2-4	many	TGCAGCGTCGGCAGGGAAGACATTCAGTACTTC	CSVGREDIQYF
TRBV7-3	TRBD2	TRBJ2-7	many	TGTGCCAGCAGCCACCAGGGTCGAGCGGGAGTCGACGAGCAGTACTTC	CASSHQGRAGVDEQYF
TRBV10-3	.	TRBJ1-1	.	TGTGCCATCAGTGGGAGAGAGAACACTGAAGCTTTCTTT	CAISGRENTEAFF
TRBV4-2	.	TRBJ2-7	few	TGTGCCAGCAGCCAAGATAGGGAAGCCCCCTACGAGCAGTACTTC	CASSQDREAPYEQYF
TRBV29-1	.	TRBJ2-7	many	TGCAGCGTTGATGGAGGCAGCTACGAGCAGTACTTC	CSVDGGSYEQYF
TRBV29-1	TRBD1	TRBJ1-2	many	TGCAGCGTTGAAGATCGGACAGGGAACTATGGCTACACCTTC	CSVEDRTGNYGYTF
TRBV6-2/TRBV6-3	.	TRBJ1-2	many	TGTGCCAGCAGTTACGACAGAAAGGAATATGGCTACACCTTC	CASSYDRKEYGYTF
TRBV6-2/TRBV6-3	TRBD2	TRBJ2-5	many	TGTGCCAGCAGTGCACTAGCGGGAGTTCAGGAGACCCAGTACTTC	CASSALAGVQETQYF
TRBV11-2	.	TRBJ2-6	many	TGTGCCAGCAGCTTACATCCCGCAGGTGCTGGGGCCAACGTCCTGACTTTC	CASSLHPAGAGANVLTF
TRBV6-5	.	TRBJ1-2	.	TGTGCCAGCAGTTACTCCTGGTCCGGGGGCAAAGGCTACACCTTC	CASSYSWSGGKGYTF
TRBV3-1	.	TRBJ1-2	few	TGTGCCAGCAGGCCATCCGGATTTTATGGCTACACCTTC	CASRPSGFYGYTF
TRBV6-5	TRBD1	TRBJ1-6	once	TGTGCCAGCAGTTCCGGGACAGGGAGACTTTTGACCCTCCACTTT	CASSSGTGRLLTLHF